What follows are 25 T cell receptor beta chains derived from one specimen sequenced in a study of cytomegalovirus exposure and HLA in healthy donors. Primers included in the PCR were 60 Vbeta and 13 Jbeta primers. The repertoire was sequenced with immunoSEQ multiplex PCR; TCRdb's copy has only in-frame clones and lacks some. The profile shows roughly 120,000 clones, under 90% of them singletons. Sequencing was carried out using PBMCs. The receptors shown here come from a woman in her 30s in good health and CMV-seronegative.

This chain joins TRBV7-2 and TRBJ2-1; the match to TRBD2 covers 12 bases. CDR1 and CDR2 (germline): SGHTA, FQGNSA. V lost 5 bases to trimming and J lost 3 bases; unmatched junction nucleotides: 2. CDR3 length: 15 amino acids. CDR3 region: CASSPTSGSYNEQFF. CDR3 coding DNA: TGTGCCAGCAGCCCGACTAGCGGGAGCTACAATGAGCAGTTCTTC.

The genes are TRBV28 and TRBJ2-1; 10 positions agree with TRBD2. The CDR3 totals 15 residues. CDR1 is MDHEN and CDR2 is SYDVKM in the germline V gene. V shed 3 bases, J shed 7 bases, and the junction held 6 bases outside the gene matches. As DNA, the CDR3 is TGTGCCAGCAGTTTCCGACTAGCGGGTAAAAATGAGCAGTTCTTC. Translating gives CASSFRLAGKNEQFF.

The CDR3 DNA follows: TGTGCCTGGAGTGCCGGGGAAGAGGGGGTAAGGGCTTTCTTT. Translation: CAWSAGEEGVRAFF. V usage is TRBV30 and J usage is TRBJ1-1, with D possibly matching TRBD1 (6 bases). Germline V CDR1 and CDR2: GTSNPN, SVGIG (reference sequence). The CDR3 contains 14 residues. V was shortened by 1 base and J by 11 bases, with 20 bases between the two germline ends. Complete variable domain (other parts from reference TRBV30 and TRBJ1-1): SQTIHQWPATLVQPVGSPLSLECTVEGTSNPNLYWYRQAAGRGLQLLFYSVGIGQISSEVPQNLSASRPQDRQFILSSKKLLLSDSGFYLCAWSAGEEGVRAFFGQGTRLTVV.

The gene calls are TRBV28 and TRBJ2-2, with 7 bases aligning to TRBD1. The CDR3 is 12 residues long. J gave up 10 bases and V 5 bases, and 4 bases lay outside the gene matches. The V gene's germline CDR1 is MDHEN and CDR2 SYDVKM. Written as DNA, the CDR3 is TGTGCCAGCAGTAAACAGGGGTCGGAGCTGTTTTTT. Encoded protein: CASSKQGSELFF.

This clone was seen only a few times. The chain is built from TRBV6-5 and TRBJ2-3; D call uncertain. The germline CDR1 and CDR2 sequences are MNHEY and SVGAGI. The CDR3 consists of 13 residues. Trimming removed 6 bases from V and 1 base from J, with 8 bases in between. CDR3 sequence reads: CASRRLGTDTQYF. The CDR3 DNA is TGTGCCAGCAGGAGGCTTGGCACAGATACGCAGTATTTT.

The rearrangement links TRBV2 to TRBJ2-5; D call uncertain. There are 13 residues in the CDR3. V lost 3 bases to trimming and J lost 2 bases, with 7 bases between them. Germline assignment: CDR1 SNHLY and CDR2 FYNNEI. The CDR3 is CASSEIYQETQYF. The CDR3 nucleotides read TGTGCCAGCAGTGAGATCTATCAAGAGACCCAGTACTTC.

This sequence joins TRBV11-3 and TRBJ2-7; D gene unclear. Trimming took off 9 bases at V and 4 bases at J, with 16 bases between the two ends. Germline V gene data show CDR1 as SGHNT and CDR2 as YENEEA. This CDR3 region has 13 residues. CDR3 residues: CASSGLQSYEQYF. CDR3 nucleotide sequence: TGTGCCAGTTCTGGGCTACAATCATACGAGCAGTACTTC.

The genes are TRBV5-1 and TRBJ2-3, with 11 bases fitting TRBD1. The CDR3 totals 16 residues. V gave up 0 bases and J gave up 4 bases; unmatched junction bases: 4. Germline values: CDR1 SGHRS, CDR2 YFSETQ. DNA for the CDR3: TGCGCCAGCAGCTTGGACGGACAGGGGGCATCAGATACGCAGTATTTT. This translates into CASSLDGQGASDTQYF.

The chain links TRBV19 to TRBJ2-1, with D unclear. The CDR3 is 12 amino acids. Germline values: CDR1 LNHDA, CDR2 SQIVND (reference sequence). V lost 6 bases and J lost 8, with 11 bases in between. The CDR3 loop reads CASRNRMYEQFF. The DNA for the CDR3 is TGTGCCAGTAGAAATCGTATGTATGAGCAGTTCTTC.

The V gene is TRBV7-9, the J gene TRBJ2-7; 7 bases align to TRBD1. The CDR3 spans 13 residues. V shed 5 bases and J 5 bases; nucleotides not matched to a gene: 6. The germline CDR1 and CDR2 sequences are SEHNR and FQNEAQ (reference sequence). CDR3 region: CASSQTGLNEQYF. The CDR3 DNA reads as TGTGCCAGCAGCCAGACAGGGCTCAACGAGCAGTACTTC.

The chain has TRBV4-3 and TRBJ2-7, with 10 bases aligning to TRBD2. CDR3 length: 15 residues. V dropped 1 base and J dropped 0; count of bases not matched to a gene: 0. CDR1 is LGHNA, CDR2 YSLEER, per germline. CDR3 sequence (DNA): TGCGCCAGCAGCCAAGTAGCGGGGGGCTCCTACGAGCAGTACTTC. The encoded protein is CASSQVAGGSYEQYF.

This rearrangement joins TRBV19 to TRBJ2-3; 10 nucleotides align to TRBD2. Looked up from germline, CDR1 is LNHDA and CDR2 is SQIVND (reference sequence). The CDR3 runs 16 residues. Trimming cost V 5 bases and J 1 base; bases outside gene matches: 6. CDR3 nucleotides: TGTGCCAGTAGTCAATACGGGACTAGCGGCACAGATACGCAGTATTTT. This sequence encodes CASSQYGTSGTDTQYF.

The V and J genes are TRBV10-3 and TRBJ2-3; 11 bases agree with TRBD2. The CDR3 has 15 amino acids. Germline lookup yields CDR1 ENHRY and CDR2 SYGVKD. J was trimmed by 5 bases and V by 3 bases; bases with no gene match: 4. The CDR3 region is CAISDTSGSGDTQYF. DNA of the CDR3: TGTGCCATCAGTGACACTAGCGGGAGCGGAGATACGCAGTATTTT.

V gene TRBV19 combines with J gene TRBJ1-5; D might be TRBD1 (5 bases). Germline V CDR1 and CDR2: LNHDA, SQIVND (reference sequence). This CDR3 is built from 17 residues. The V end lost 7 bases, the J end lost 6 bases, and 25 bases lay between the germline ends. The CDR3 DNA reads TGTGCCAGTACCCTACATGCTGGGCAGGGTCTCGGTCAGCCCCAGCATTTT. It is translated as CASTLHAGQGLGQPQHF.

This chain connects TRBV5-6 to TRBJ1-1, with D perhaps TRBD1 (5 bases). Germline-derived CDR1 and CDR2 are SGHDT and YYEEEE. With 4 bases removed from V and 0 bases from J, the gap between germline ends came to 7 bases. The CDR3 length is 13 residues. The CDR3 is CASSRTLNTEAFF. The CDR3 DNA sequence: TGTGCCAGCAGCCGGACACTGAACACTGAAGCTTTCTTT.

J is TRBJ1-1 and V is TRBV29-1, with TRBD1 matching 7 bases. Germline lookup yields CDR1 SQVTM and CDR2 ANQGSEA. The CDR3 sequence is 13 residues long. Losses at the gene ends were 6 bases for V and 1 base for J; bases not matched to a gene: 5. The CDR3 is CSVERDRNTEAFF. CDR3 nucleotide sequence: TGCAGCGTCGAACGGGACAGGAACACTGAAGCTTTCTTT. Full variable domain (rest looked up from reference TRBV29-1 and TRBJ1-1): SAVISQKPSRDICQRGTSLTIQCQVDSQVTMMFWYRQQPGQSLTLIATANQGSEATYESGFVIDKFPISRPNLTFSTLTVSNMSPEDSSIYLCSVERDRNTEAFFGQGTRLTVV.

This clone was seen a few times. The CDR3 reads CASSARGMNTEAFF. CDR3 bases: TGCGCCAGCAGCGCCAGGGGTATGAACACTGAAGCTTTCTTT. The chain links TRBV5-1 to TRBJ1-1, with D maybe TRBD1 (6 bases). Germline assignment: CDR1 SGHRS and CDR2 YFSETQ. The CDR3 has 14 residues. Trimming shortened V by 4 bases and J by 0 bases, and 10 bases separated the two germline ends.

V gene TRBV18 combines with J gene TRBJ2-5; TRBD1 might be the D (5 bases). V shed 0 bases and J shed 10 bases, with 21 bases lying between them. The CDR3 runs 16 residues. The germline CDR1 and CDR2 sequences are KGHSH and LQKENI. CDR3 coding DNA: TGTGCCAGCTCACCACCTTCTAGGAGTCATACAGGAGACCAGTACTTC. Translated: CASSPPSRSHTGDQYF.

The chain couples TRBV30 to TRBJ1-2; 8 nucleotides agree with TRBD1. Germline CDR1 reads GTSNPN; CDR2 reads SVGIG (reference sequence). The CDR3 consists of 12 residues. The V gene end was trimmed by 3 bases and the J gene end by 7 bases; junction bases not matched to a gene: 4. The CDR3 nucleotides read TGTGCCTGGAGGACAGGGGTGAGTGGCTACACCTTC. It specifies CAWRTGVSGYTF. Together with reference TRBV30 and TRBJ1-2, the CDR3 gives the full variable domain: SQTIHQWPATLVQPVGSPLSLECTVEGTSNPNLYWYRQAAGRGLQLLFYSVGIGQISSEVPQNLSASRPQDRQFILSSKKLLLSDSGFYLCAWRTGVSGYTFGSGTRLTVV.

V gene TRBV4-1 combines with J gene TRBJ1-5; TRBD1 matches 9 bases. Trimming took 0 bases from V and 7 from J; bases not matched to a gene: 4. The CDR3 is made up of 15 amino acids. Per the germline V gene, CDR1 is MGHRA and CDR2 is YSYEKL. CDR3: CASSQDTGGRQPQHF. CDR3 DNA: TGCGCCAGCAGCCAAGATACAGGGGGCAGGCAGCCCCAGCATTTT.

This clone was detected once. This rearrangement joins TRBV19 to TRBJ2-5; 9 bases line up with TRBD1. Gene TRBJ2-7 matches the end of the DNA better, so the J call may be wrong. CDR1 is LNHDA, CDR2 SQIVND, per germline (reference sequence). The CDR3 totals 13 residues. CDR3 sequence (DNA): TGTGCCACCGCCCCGGGACAGGGCTACGAGCAGTACTTC. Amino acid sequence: CATAPGQGYEQYF.

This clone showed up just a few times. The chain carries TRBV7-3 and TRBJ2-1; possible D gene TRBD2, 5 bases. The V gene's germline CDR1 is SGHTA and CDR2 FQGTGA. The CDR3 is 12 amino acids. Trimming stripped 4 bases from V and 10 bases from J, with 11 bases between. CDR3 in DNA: TGTGCCAGCAGCTCCGACTGGAGGGAGCAGTTCTTC. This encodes CASSSDWREQFF.

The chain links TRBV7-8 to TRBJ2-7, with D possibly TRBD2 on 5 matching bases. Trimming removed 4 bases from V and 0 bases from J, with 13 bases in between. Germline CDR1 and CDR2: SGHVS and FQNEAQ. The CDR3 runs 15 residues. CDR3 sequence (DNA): TGTGCCAGCAGCTCCTCTCCCGCGGGCTCCTACGAGCAGTACTTC. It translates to CASSSSPAGSYEQYF.

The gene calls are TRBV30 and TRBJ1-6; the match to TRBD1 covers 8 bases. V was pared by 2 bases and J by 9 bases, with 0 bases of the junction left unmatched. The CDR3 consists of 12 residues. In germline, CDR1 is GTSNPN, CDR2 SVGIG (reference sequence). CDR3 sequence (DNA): TGTGCCTGGAGTACAGGGGGTTCACCCCTCCACTTT. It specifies CAWSTGGSPLHF.

The chain's CDR3 is CASRALSGTTGELFF. In DNA form, the CDR3 reads TGTGCCAGCAGAGCTTTAAGCGGAACCACCGGGGAGCTGTTTTTT. The V call is TRBV2, the J call TRBJ2-2, with D possibly matching TRBD2 (5 bases). CDR1 and CDR2 (germline): SNHLY, FYNNEI. V lost 6 bases to trimming and J lost 4 bases, with 15 bases between them. The length of the CDR3 is 15 residues.